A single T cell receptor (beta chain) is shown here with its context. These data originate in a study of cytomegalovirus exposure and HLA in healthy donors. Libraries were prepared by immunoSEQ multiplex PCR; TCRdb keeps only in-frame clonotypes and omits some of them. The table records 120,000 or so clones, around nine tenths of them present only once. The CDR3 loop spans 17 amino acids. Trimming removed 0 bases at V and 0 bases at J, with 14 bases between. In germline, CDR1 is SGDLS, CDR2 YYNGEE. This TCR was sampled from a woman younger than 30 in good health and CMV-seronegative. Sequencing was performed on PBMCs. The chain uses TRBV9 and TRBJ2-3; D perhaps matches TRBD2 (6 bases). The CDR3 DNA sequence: TGTGCCAGCAGCGTAGGACAGCAGACTAGAAGCACAGATACGCAGTATTTT. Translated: CASSVGQQTRSTDTQYF.